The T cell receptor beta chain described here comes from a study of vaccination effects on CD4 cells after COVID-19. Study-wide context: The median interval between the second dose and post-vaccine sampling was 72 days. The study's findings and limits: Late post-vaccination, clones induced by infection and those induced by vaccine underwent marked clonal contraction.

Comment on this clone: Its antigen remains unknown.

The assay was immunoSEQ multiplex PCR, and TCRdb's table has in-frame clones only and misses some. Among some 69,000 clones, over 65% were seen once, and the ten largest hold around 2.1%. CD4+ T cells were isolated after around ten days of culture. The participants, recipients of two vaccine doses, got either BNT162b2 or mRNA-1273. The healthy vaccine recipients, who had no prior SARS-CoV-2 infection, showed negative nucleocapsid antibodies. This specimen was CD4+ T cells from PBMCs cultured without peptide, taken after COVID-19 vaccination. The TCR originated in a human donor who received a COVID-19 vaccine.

CDR3 bases: TGTGCCACCAGTGACCCCGGGGAGGGGGGAGATACGCAGTATTTT. Translated, it gives CATSDPGEGGDTQYF. The V gene is TRBV24-1, the J gene TRBJ2-3, with D possibly matching TRBD2 (7 bases). V was cut by 4 bases and J by 5 bases, with 15 bases left in between. There are 15 residues in the CDR3. Per the germline V gene, CDR1 is KGHDR and CDR2 is SFDVKD.